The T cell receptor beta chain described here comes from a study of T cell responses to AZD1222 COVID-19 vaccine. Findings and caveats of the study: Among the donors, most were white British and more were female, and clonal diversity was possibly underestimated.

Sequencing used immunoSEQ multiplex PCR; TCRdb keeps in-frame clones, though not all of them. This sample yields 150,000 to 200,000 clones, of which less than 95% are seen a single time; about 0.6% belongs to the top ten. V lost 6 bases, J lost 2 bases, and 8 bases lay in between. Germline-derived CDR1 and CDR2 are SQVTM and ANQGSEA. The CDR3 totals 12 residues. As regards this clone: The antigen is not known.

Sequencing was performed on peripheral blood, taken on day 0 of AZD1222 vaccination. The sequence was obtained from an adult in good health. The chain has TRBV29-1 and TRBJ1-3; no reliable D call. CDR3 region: CSVRPPGNTIYF. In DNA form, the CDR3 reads TGCAGCGTCCGCCCACCTGGAAACACCATATATTTT.